Presented here are 29 T cell receptor beta chains from one specimen sequenced in a study of siplizumab effects on memory and regulatory T cells. Clones were sequenced by immunoSEQ multiplex PCR, and TCRdb holds only the in-frame ones, with some missing. The sample consists of about 110,000 clones, approximately 92% of them appearing once. Material for sequencing was CD4+ T cells sorted from blood. The receptors were sampled from a human donor in good health.

The chain links TRBV6-5 to TRBJ2-5, with D unclear. The V gene lost 8 bases and the J gene lost 5 bases, with 15 bases spanning the gap. The CDR3 extends over 13 amino acids. Germline-derived CDR1 and CDR2 are MNHEY and SVGAGI. CDR3 nucleotides: TGTGCCAGCGGAAGGACGGATGGGGAGACCCAGTACTTC. Encoded protein: CASGRTDGETQYF.

Only one count was recorded for this clone. CDR3 loop: CASSFRQGDTEAFF. DNA of the CDR3: TGTGCCAGCAGCTTTAGGCAGGGGGACACTGAAGCTTTCTTT. The chain employs TRBV11-2 and TRBJ1-1; 7 bases align to TRBD1. The CDR3 is 14 amino acids. Germline V gene sequence: CDR1 SGHAT, CDR2 FQNNGV. Trimming removed 3 bases from V and 3 bases from J; junction bases left unmatched: 4.

The CDR3 here is CASSSPGLTYGYTF. For the CDR3, the DNA is TGTGCCAGTAGCAGTCCGGGGCTCACCTATGGCTACACCTTC. This sequence joins TRBV19 and TRBJ1-2, with D tentatively TRBD1 (5 bases). Deletions cut 6 bases from V and 4 bases from J, with 15 bases between. Germline loops: CDR1 LNHDA, CDR2 SQIVND (reference sequence). CDR3 length: 14 residues.

This chain links TRBV4-1 with TRBJ1-2; 12 bases align to TRBD1. The CDR3 is made up of 16 amino acids. V lost 0 bases and J lost 9; bases outside the gene matches: 8. Germline loops: CDR1 MGHRA, CDR2 YSYEKL. DNA of the CDR3: TGCGCCAGCAGCCAAGATGGGGACAGGGGGCTGGGGAGCTACACCTTC. Amino acid sequence: CASSQDGDRGLGSYTF.

The chain is built from TRBV9 and TRBJ2-3; D is possibly TRBD2 (6 bases). This CDR3 spans 16 amino acids. The V and J ends lost 0 bases and 2 bases respectively, with 13 bases between them. The germline gives CDR1 SGDLS, CDR2 YYNGEE. CDR3 coding DNA: TGTGCCAGCAGCGTAGGTGGTAGCGGATACACAGATACGCAGTATTTT. The encoded protein is CASSVGGSGYTDTQYF.

The chain combines TRBV18 with TRBJ1-5; 7 positions agree with TRBD1. This CDR3 is built from 14 residues. J lost 4 bases, V lost 3 bases, and 3 bases had no gene match. Germline CDR1 is KGHSH and CDR2 is LQKENI. CDR3 DNA: TGTGCCAGCTCACCTGGCAGGGGGAATCAGCCCCAGCATTTT. Residues: CASSPGRGNQPQHF. The full variable domain, with the rest looked up from reference TRBV18 and TRBJ1-5, is NAGVMQNPRHLVRRRGQEARLRCSPMKGHSHVYWYRQLPEEGLKFMVYLQKENIIDESGMPKERFSAEFPKEGPSILRIQQVVRGDSAAYFCASSPGRGNQPQHFGDGTRLSIL.

The V and J genes are TRBV4-2 and TRBJ1-2; D unclear. Looked up from germline, CDR1 is LGHNA and CDR2 is YNFKEQ. This CDR3 is 16 amino acids long. V was pared by 0 bases and J by 0 bases, with 11 bases between. CDR3 nucleotides: TGTGCCAGCAGCCAAGAAGGGCGGACGGCTAACTATGGCTACACCTTC. Translating it yields CASSQEGRTANYGYTF.

The V call is TRBV19, the J call TRBJ2-1, with unresolved D. The CDR3 is 14 residues long. Between the trimmed V and J ends, which lost 1 base and 7 bases, there was a span of 11 bases. Germline assignment: CDR1 LNHDA and CDR2 SQIVND (reference sequence). The CDR3 reads CASSIGHSVNEQFF. The CDR3 DNA is TGTGCCAGTAGTATAGGTCACTCGGTTAATGAGCAGTTCTTC.

The sample holds a few counts of this clone. The V call is TRBV15, the J call TRBJ2-2; D possibly matches TRBD1 or TRBD2 (7 bases each). V lost 10 bases, J lost 3 bases, and 15 bases lay in between. Germline values: CDR1 LNHNV, CDR2 YYDKDF (reference sequence). The CDR3 totals 14 residues. DNA for the CDR3: TGTGCCATTGGGGAGGGGGCTTACACCGGGGAGCTGTTTTTT. This sequence encodes CAIGEGAYTGELFF.

The chain joins TRBV5-4 to TRBJ2-3; D unclear. This CDR3 region has 12 residues. V lost 3 bases and J lost 2, with 4 bases in between. Germline values: CDR1 SGHNT, CDR2 YYREEE (reference sequence). CDR3 residues: CASSSYTDTQYF. Written as DNA, the CDR3 is TGTGCCAGCAGCTCGTACACAGATACGCAGTATTTT.

The J gene is TRBJ1-2, the V gene TRBV11-2; possible D gene TRBD1, 5 bases. Germline CDR1 and CDR2: SGHAT and FQNNGV. This CDR3 region has 14 residues. V shed 5 bases and J shed 7 bases, with 17 bases lying between them. CDR3 region: CASSGLHGAGGYTF. The CDR3 bases are TGTGCCAGCAGCGGTCTGCACGGGGCGGGTGGCTACACCTTC.

In its sample, this clone was seen once. V and J are TRBV10-3 and TRBJ2-3; 7 nucleotides agree with TRBD1. The CDR3 has 15 residues. V was pared by 6 bases and J by 0 bases, with 6 bases of the junction left unmatched. CDR1 is ENHRY and CDR2 is SYGVKD in the germline V gene. The CDR3 loop reads CAISQGQLSTDTQYF. For the CDR3, the DNA is TGTGCCATCAGCCAGGGACAGCTAAGCACAGATACGCAGTATTTT.

The chain uses TRBV12-5 and TRBJ1-5; 7 nucleotides line up with TRBD1. V dropped 7 bases and J dropped 0; count of bases not matched to a gene: 12. CDR3 size: 17 residues. Germline V gene data show CDR1 as LGHNT and CDR2 as FRNRAP. The CDR3: CASVYQGGLFSNQPQHF. CDR3 DNA: TGTGCTAGTGTTTATCAGGGGGGACTATTTAGCAATCAGCCCCAGCATTTT.

The chain employs TRBV18 and TRBJ2-5, with D perhaps TRBD1 or TRBD2 (6 bases each). Germline V gene sequence: CDR1 KGHSH, CDR2 LQKENI. The CDR3 has 14 residues. The ends were cut back, 3 bases at V and 4 bases at J, with 12 bases in the middle. The DNA of the CDR3 is TGTGCCAGCTCACCGGTAGGAGGGGGAGAGACCCAGTACTTC. Encoded protein: CASSPVGGGETQYF.

The gene calls are TRBV6-5 and TRBJ2-5; D is perhaps TRBD2 (6 bases). CDR3 length equals 13 residues. From germline, CDR1 is MNHEY and CDR2 SVGAGI. Trimming cost V 6 bases and J 1 base, with 9 bases left between them. The CDR3: CASRGTPQETQYF. The DNA for the CDR3 is TGTGCCAGCAGGGGGACTCCCCAAGAGACCCAGTACTTC.

The chain carries TRBV5-1 and TRBJ2-2; 12 positions agree with TRBD1. This CDR3 spans 16 amino acids. With V trimmed by 4 bases and J by 4 bases, 5 bases remained unmatched. CDR1 is SGHRS, CDR2 YFSETQ, per germline. This chain's CDR3 is CASSPGQGAITGELFF. The CDR3 bases are TGCGCCAGCAGCCCGGGACAGGGGGCCATCACCGGGGAGCTGTTTTTT.

The J gene is TRBJ1-3, the V gene TRBV19, with D possibly matching TRBD1 (5 bases). Germline CDR1 reads LNHDA; CDR2 reads SQIVND (reference sequence). Trimming removed 2 bases at V and 4 bases at J, with 6 bases between. CDR3 length equals 13 residues. DNA of the CDR3: TGTGCCAGTAGTATAACAGGAGGAAACACCATATATTTT. Translating it yields CASSITGGNTIYF.

This chain joins TRBV7-3 and TRBJ2-1, with D maybe TRBD1 (6 bases). Germline V CDR1 and CDR2: SGHTA, FQGTGA. There are 16 residues in the CDR3. V shed 1 base and J shed 10 bases, with 20 bases lying between them. For the CDR3, the DNA is TGTGCCAGCAGCTTAATGGGCAGGGGCTTAGGGCGGGAGCAGTTCTTC. It is translated as CASSLMGRGLGREQFF. Variable domain in full (rest from reference TRBV7-3 and TRBJ2-1): GAGVSQTPSNKVTEKGKYVELRCDPISGHTALYWYRQSLGQGPEFLIYFQGTGAADDSGLPNDRFFAVRPEGSVSTLKIQRTERGDSAVYLCASSLMGRGLGREQFFGPGTRLTVL.

This clone was counted between two and nine times. J is TRBJ1-1 and V is TRBV7-9; the D is unclear. Trimming stripped 10 bases from V and 0 bases from J, with 15 bases between. CDR3 length: 14 residues. The V gene's germline CDR1 is SEHNR and CDR2 FQNEAQ (reference sequence). The CDR3 spells CATLFGTLNTEAFF. The CDR3 DNA reads as TGTGCCACCCTATTTGGCACTTTGAACACTGAAGCTTTCTTT. Full variable domain (remainder filled in from reference TRBV7-9 and TRBJ1-1): DTGVSQNPRHKITKRGQNVTFRCDPISEHNRLYWYRQTLGQGPEFLTYFQNEAQLEKSRLLSDRFSAERPKGSFSTLEIQRTEQGDSAMYLCATLFGTLNTEAFFGQGTRLTVV.

This chain joins TRBV19 and TRBJ1-5, with TRBD1 identical over 8 bases. V lost 3 bases to trimming and J lost 5 bases; unmatched junction nucleotides: 21. Germline loops: CDR1 LNHDA, CDR2 SQIVND (reference sequence). CDR3 length equals 20 residues. CDR3 DNA: TGTGCCAGTAGTATTTATGCGACCGGGACAGGAGGGGGTCTGGATCAGCCCCAGCATTTT. Its translation: CASSIYATGTGGGLDQPQHF. The variable domain in full, with the rest retrieved from reference TRBV19 and TRBJ1-5, is DGGITQSPKYLFRKEGQNVTLSCEQNLNHDAMYWYRQDPGQGLRLIYYSQIVNDFQKGDIAEGYSVSREKKESFPLTVTSAQKNPTAFYLCASSIYATGTGGGLDQPQHFGDGTRLSIL.

The J gene is TRBJ2-7, the V gene TRBV5-6, with D perhaps matching TRBD1 (5 bases). Germline V lookup: CDR1 SGHDT, CDR2 YYEEEE. V lost 1 base, J lost 7 bases, and 18 bases lay in between. This CDR3 is 15 amino acids long. CDR3 protein: CASSLSTEPTYEQYF. In DNA, the CDR3 is TGTGCCAGCAGCTTGTCGACAGAGCCTACGTATGAGCAGTACTTC.

The table lists this clone with a few counts. The chain joins TRBV5-4 to TRBJ1-5; 7 bases agree with TRBD1. CDR1 and CDR2 (germline): SGHNT, YYREEE (reference sequence). The CDR3 length is 16 residues. V shed 2 bases and J 4 bases; nucleotides not matched to a gene: 9. CDR3 sequence reads: CASSLHGQEWNQPQHF. The CDR3 DNA reads as TGTGCCAGCAGCTTACATGGACAGGAGTGGAATCAGCCCCAGCATTTT. The whole variable domain, remainder taken from reference TRBV5-4 and TRBJ1-5, is ETGVTQSPTHLIKTRGQQVTLRCSSQSGHNTVSWYQQALGQGPQFIFQYYREEENGRGNFPPRFSGLQFPNYSSELNVNALELDDSALYLCASSLHGQEWNQPQHFGDGTRLSIL.

V and J are TRBV6-5 and TRBJ1-6; the D is unclear. Germline loops: CDR1 MNHEY, CDR2 SVGAGI. Trimming removed 3 bases from V and 4 bases from J, with 13 bases in between. This CDR3 spans 16 amino acids. The CDR3 here is CASSYGPSNYNSPLHF. The CDR3 region has the DNA TGTGCCAGCAGTTATGGGCCCTCGAATTATAATTCACCCCTCCACTTT.

The rearrangement uses TRBV25-1 and TRBJ1-6; D gene uncertain. CDR3 size: 15 residues. The germline gives CDR1 MGHDK, CDR2 SYGVNS. With 6 bases removed from V and 6 bases from J, the gap between germline ends came to 15 bases. CDR3 DNA sequence: TGTGCCAGCAGCGAACACTCCAGCTTTAATTCACCCCTCCACTTT. Its protein is CASSEHSSFNSPLHF.

The chain carries TRBV2 and TRBJ2-2; no definite D call. V lost 0 bases and J 6 bases, leaving 5 bases between the germline ends. The CDR3 contains 13 residues. CDR1 and CDR2 from the germline V gene are SNHLY and FYNNEI. CDR3 sequence (DNA): TGTGCCAGCAGTGAAGCTAGGCCCGGGGAGCTGTTTTTT. Protein: CASSEARPGELFF.

To note about this clone: The sample holds other DNA sequences that translate to the same CDR3. The chain employs TRBV11-2 and TRBJ2-5; the D gene is possibly TRBD2 (6 bases). There are 14 residues in the CDR3. V was trimmed by 2 bases and J by 4 bases, leaving 11 bases between them. CDR1 is SGHAT, CDR2 FQNNGV, per germline. The DNA for the CDR3 is TGTGCCAGCAGCTTAAGGCGGGGTGGAGAGACCCAGTACTTC. Protein: CASSLRRGGETQYF.

The chain couples TRBV19 to TRBJ2-5, with D maybe TRBD1 (5 bases). CDR1 LNHDA and CDR2 SQIVND come from the germline V gene (reference sequence). V lost 1 base to trimming and J lost 4 bases, with 10 bases between them. The length of the CDR3 is 14 residues. CDR3 region: CASSIAGNGETQYF. The DNA for the CDR3 is TGTGCCAGTAGTATAGCAGGGAACGGAGAGACCCAGTACTTC. The entire variable domain, with the rest obtained from reference TRBV19 and TRBJ2-5, is as follows: DGGITQSPKYLFRKEGQNVTLSCEQNLNHDAMYWYRQDPGQGLRLIYYSQIVNDFQKGDIAEGYSVSREKKESFPLTVTSAQKNPTAFYLCASSIAGNGETQYFGPGTRLLVL.

The chain is built from TRBV7-3 and TRBJ2-7; D is ambiguous. V lost 4 bases and J lost 3, with 10 bases in between. Germline loops: CDR1 SGHTA, CDR2 FQGTGA. This CDR3 contains 13 residues. CDR3 amino acids: CASSSLPLYEQYF. In DNA, the CDR3 is TGTGCCAGCAGCTCGCTCCCCCTCTACGAGCAGTACTTC.

The V call is TRBV29-1, the J call TRBJ2-2, with D perhaps matching TRBD1 (5 bases). The CDR3 has 12 residues. V shed 7 bases and J shed 1 base, with 7 bases lying between them. Germline lookup yields CDR1 SQVTM and CDR2 ANQGSEA. The CDR3 region is CSGQRNTGELFF. The CDR3 DNA is TGCAGCGGACAGCGGAACACCGGGGAGCTGTTTTTT.